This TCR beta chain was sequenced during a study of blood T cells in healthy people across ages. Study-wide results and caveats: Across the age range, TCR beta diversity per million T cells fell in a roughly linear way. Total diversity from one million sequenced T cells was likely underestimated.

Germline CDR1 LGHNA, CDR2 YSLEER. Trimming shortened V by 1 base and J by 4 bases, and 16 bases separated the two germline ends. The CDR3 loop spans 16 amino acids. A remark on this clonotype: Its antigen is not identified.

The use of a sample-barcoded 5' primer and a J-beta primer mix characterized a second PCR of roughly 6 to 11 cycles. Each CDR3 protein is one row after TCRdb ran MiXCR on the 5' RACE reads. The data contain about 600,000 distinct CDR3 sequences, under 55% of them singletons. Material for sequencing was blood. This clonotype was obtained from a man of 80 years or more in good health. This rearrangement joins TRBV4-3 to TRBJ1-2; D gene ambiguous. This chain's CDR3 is CASSQGRAATIYGYTF. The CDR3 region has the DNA TGCGCCAGCAGCCAAGGACGCGCAGCGACAATCTATGGCTACACCTTC.